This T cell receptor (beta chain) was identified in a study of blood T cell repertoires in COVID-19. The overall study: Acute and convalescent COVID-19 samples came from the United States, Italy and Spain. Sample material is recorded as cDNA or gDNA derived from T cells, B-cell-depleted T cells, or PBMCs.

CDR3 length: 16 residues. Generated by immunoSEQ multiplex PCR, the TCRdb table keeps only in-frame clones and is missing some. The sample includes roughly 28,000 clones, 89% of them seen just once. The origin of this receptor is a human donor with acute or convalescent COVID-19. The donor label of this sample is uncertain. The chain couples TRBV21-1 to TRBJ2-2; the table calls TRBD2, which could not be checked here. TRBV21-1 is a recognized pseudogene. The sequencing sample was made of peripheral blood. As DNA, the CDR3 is TGTGCCAGCAGCAATGGGAGGGGGGCCGACACCGGGGAGCTGTTTTTT. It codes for CASSNGRGADTGELFF.